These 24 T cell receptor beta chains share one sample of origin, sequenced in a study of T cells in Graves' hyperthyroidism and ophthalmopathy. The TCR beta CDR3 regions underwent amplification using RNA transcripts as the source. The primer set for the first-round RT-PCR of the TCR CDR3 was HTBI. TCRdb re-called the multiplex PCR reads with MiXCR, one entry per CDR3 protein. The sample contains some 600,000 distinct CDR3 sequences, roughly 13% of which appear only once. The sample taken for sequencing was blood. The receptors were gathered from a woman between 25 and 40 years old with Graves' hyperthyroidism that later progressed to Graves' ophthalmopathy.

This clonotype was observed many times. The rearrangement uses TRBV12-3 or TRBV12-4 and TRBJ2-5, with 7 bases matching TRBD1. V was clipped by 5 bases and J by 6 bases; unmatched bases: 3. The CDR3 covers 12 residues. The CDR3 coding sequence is TGTGCCAGCAGTCGACAGGGAAAGACCCAGTACTTC. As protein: CASSRQGKTQYF.

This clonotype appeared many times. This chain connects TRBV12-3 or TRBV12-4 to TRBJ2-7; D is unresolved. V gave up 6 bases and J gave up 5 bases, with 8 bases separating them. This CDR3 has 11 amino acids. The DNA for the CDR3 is TGTGCCAGCAGCTACAGCAACGAGCAGTACTTC. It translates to CASSYSNEQYF.

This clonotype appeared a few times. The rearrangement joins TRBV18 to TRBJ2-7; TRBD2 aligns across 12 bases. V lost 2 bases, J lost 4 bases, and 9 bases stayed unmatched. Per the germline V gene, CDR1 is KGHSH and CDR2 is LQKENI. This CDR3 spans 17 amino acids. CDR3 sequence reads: CASSPGAGLAGSYEQYF. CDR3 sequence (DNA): TGTGCCAGCTCACCAGGCGCGGGACTAGCGGGTTCTTACGAGCAGTACTTC.

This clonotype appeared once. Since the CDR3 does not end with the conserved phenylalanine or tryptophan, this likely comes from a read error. The DNA of the CDR3 is TGTGCCAGTACCCCTTACGCGGGAGGGCCGAGCAATGAGCAGTTCCTC. Translation: CASTPYAGGPSNEQFL. V usage is TRBV19 and J usage is TRBJ2-1, with TRBD2 identical over 9 bases. This CDR3 has 16 residues. The junction had 13 bases not matched to a gene; V was cut back by 7 bases and J by 6 bases. The V gene's germline CDR1 is LNHDA and CDR2 SQIVND (reference sequence).

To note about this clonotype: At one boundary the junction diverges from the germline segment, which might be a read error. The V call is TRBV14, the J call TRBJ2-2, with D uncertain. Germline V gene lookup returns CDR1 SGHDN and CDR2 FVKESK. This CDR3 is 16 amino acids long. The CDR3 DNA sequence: TGTGCCAGCAGCCAAGAGGAAGGGATGGGCACCGGAGAGCTGTTTTTT. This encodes CASSQEEGMGTGELFF.

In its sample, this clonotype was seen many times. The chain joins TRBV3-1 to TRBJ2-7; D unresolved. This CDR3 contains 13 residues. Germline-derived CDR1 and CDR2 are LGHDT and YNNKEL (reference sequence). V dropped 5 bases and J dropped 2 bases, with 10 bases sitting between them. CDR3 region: CASSSDAPYEQYF. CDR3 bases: TGTGCCAGCAGCTCCGACGCGCCCTACGAGCAGTACTTC.

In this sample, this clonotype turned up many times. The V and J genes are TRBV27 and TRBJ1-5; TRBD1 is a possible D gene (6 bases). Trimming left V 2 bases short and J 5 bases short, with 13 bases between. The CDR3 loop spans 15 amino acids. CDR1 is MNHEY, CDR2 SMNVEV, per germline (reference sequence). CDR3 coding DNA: TGTGCCAGCAGTTTAGGGGGGGCCGGTTATCAGCCCCAGCATTTT. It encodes CASSLGGAGYQPQHF.

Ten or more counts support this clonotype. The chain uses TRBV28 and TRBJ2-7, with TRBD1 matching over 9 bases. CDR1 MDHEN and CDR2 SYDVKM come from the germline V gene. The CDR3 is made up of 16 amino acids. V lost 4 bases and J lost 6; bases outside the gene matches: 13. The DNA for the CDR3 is TGTGCCAGCAGTTCCCTGGGACAGGGTGTCACGGGCGAGCAGTACTTC. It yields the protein CASSSLGQGVTGEQYF.

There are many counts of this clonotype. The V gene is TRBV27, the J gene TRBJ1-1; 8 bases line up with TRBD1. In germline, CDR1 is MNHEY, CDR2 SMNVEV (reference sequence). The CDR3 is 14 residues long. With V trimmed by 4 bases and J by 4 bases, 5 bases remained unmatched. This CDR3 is CASSSGTGGTEAFF. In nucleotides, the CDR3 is TGTGCCAGCAGTTCAGGAACAGGGGGCACTGAAGCTTTCTTT.

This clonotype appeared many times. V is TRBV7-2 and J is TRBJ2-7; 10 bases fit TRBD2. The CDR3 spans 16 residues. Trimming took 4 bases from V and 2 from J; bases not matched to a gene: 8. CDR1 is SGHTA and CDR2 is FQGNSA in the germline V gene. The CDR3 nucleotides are TGTGCCAGCAGCTCCTTGACTAGCGGGTGGCCCTACGAGCAGTACTTC. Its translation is CASSSLTSGWPYEQYF.

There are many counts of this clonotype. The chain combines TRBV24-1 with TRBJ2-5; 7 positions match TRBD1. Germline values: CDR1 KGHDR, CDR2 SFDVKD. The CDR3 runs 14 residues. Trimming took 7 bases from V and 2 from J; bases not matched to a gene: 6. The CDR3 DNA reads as TGTGCCACCAGCCCTCGGGGACAGCAAGAGACCCAGTACTTC. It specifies CATSPRGQQETQYF.

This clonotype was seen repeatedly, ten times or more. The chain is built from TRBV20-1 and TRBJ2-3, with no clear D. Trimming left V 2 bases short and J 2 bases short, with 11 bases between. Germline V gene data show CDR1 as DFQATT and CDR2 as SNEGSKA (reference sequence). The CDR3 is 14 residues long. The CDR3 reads CSARIGPPTDTQYF. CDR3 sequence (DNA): TGCAGTGCTAGAATAGGACCACCCACAGATACGCAGTATTTT.

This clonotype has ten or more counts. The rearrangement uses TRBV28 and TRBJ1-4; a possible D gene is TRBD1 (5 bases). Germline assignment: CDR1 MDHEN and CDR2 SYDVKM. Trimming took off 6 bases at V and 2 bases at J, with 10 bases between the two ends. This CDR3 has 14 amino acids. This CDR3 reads CASRPQETNEKLFF. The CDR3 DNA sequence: TGTGCCAGCAGACCACAGGAGACTAATGAAAAACTGTTTTTT.

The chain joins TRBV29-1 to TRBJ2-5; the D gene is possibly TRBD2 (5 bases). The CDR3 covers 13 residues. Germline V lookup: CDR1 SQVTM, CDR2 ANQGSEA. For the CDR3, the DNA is TGCAGAAAAAAGGCGCGGGCTAAAGAGACCCAGTACTTC. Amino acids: CRKKARAKETQYF. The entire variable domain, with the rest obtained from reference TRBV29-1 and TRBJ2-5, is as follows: SAVISQKPSRDICQRGTSLTIQCQVDSQVTMMFWYRQQPGQSLTLIATANQGSEATYESGFVIDKFPISRPNLTFSTLTVSNMSPEDSSIYLCRKKARAKETQYFGPGTRLLVL.

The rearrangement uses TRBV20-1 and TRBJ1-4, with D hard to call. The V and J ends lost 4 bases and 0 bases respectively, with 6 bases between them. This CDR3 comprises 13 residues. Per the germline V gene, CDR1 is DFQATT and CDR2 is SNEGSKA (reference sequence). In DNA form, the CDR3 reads TGCAGTGCTATACAAACAACTAATGAAAAACTGTTTTTT. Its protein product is CSAIQTTNEKLFF.

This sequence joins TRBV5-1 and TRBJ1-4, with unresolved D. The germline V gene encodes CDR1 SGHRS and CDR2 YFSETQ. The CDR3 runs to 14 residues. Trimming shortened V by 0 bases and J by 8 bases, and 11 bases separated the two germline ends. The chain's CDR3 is CASSLGQKSEKLFF. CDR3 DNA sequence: TGCGCCAGCAGCTTGGGGCAAAAGTCGGAAAAACTGTTTTTT.

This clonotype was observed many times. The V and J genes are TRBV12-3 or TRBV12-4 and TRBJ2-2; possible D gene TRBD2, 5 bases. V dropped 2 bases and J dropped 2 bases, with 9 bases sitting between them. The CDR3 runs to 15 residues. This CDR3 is CASSLNSGNTGELFF. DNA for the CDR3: TGTGCCAGCAGTTTAAACAGCGGAAACACCGGGGAGCTGTTTTTT.

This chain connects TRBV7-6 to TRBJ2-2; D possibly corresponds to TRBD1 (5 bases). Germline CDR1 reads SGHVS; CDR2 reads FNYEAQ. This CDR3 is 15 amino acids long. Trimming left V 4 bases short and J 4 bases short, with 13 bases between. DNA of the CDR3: TGTGCCAGCAGCTCCACTTCTCAGGGCACCGGGGAGCTGTTTTTT. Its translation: CASSSTSQGTGELFF.

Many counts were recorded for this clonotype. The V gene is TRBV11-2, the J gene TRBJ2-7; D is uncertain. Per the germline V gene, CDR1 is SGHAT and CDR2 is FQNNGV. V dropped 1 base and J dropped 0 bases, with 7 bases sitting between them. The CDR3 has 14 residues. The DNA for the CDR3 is TGTGCCAGCAGCTTAGGGCAGATCTCCTACGAGCAGTACTTC. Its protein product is CASSLGQISYEQYF.

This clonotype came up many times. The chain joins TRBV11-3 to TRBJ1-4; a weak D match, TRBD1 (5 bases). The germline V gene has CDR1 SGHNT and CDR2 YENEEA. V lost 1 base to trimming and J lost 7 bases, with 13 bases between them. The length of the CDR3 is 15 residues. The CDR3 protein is CASSLVRGPGEKLFF. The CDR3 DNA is TGTGCCAGCAGCTTAGTGAGGGGCCCGGGTGAAAAACTGTTTTTT. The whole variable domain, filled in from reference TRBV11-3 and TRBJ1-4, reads EAGVVQSPRYKIIEKKQPVAFWCNPISGHNTLYWYLQNLGQGPELLIRYENEEAVDDSQLPKDRFSAERLKGVDSTLKIQPAELGDSAVYLCASSLVRGPGEKLFFGSGTQLSVL.

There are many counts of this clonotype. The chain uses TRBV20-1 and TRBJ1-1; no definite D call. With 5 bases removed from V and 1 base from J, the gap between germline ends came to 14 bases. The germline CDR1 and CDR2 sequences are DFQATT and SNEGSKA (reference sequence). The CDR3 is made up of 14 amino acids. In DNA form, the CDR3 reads TGCAGTGCTGTCCAGGCAGCCGGGAACACTGAAGCTTTCTTT. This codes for CSAVQAAGNTEAFF.

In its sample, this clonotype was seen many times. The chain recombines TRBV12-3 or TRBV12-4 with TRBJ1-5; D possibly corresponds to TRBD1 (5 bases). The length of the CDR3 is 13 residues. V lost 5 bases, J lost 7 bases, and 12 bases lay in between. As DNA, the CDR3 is TGTGCCAGCAGTCATGACAGCCGGCAGCCCCAGCATTTT. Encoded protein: CASSHDSRQPQHF.

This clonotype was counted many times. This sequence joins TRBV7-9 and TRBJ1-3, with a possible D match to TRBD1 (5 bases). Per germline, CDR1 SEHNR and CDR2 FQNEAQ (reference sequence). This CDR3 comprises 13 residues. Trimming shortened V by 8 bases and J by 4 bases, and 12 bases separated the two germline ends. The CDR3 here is CASETTGGNTIYF. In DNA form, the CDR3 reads TGTGCCAGCGAAACAACAGGAGGAAACACCATATATTTT.

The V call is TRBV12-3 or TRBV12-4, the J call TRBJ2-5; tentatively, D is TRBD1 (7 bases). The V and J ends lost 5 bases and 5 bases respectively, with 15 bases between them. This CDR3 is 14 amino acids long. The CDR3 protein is CASSLQGRKETQYF. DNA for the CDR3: TGTGCCAGCAGTCTACAGGGGAGGAAGGAGACCCAGTACTTC.